This T cell receptor beta chain derives from a study of CD8 T cells in Susac syndrome. Random hexamers primed reverse transcription of about 0.45 to 1 ug RNA. Using its own MiXCR run on the immunoSEQ multiplex PCR reads, TCRdb lists one record per CDR3 protein. This table holds 400,000 to 550,000 distinct CDR3 sequences, approximately 89% found once. The V gene lost 0 bases and the J gene lost 4 bases, with 13 bases spanning the gap. This CDR3 contains 16 residues. The V gene's germline CDR1 is MNHEY and CDR2 SVGAGI. This chain uses TRBV6-5 with TRBJ2-1; D is perhaps TRBD2 (6 bases). The sample comprised CD8+ T cells from PBMCs. This receptor was obtained from a human donor with multiple sclerosis. The CDR3 region is CASSYSLAQTYNEQFF. CDR3 DNA sequence: TGTGCCAGCAGTTACTCTCTAGCGCAGACTTACAATGAGCAGTTCTTC.